This TCR beta chain comes out of a study of T cell changes during pregnancy in multiple sclerosis. The assay was immunoSEQ multiplex PCR, and TCRdb's table has in-frame clones only and misses some. The repertoire consists of about 81,000 clones, with just over 90% occurring once and the leading ten covering 1.3% to 1.5%. The ends were cut back, 10 bases at V and 5 bases at J, with 21 bases in the middle. The length of the CDR3 is 14 residues. The germline CDR1 and CDR2 sequences are MNHEY and SMNVEV (reference sequence). V and J are TRBV27 and TRBJ2-7; TRBD2 might be the D (7 bases). This receptor was taken from a female donor in good health, enrolled as a control in a pregnancy study. The specimen comprised peripheral blood, sampled in the third trimester of pregnancy. The CDR3 sequence is CAKNRRGGGHEQYF. CDR3 in DNA: TGTGCCAAAAATCGGCGAGGGGGGGGCCACGAGCAGTACTTC.